The 4 T cell receptor beta chains listed next were all sequenced from one sample in a study of cytomegalovirus exposure and HLA in healthy donors. A multiplex PCR was run with 60 Vbeta primers and 13 Jbeta primers. Clones were read by immunoSEQ multiplex PCR, and TCRdb kept only the in-frame ones, dropping some. The sample lists around 130,000 clones, roughly three quarters occurring once. Material for sequencing was PBMCs. The receptor set was obtained from a woman aged 55 to 70 in good health and CMV-seronegative.

The V gene is TRBV13, the J gene TRBJ2-1, with TRBD1 matching 8 bases. Germline CDR1 PRHDT, CDR2 FYEKMQ (reference sequence). The J segment lost 3 bases and the V segment lost 3 bases, leaving 10 bases of the junction unmatched. This CDR3 region has 17 residues. The CDR3 DNA reads TGTGCCAGCAGCTTCCTTGGACAGGGCCCTGGCTACAATGAGCAGTTCTTC. This translates into CASSFLGQGPGYNEQFF.

This sequence joins TRBV5-5 and TRBJ2-7, with TRBD1 matching over 10 bases. This CDR3 comprises 15 residues. Losses at the gene ends were 4 bases for V and 3 bases for J; bases not matched to a gene: 7. The germline V gene has CDR1 SGHKS and CDR2 YYEKEE (reference sequence). The CDR3 region is CASSLQTGGGYEQYF. The CDR3 bases are TGTGCCAGCAGCCTTCAGACAGGGGGCGGCTACGAGCAGTACTTC.

The chain recombines TRBV9 with TRBJ1-2; 11 positions agree with TRBD1. The CDR3 spans 14 residues. CDR1 SGDLS and CDR2 YYNGEE come from the germline V gene. V shed 2 bases, J shed 4 bases, and the junction held 1 base outside the gene matches. CDR3 nucleotides: TGTGCCAGCAGCGTGGGACAGGGGGGCTATGGCTACACCTTC. The encoded protein is CASSVGQGGYGYTF. Full variable domain (missing parts from reference TRBV9 and TRBJ1-2): DSGVTQTPKHLITATGQRVTLRCSPRSGDLSVYWYQQSLDQGLQFLIQYYNGEERAKGNILERFSAQQFPDLHSELNLSSLELGDSALYFCASSVGQGGYGYTFGSGTRLTVV.

The chain is built from TRBV7-6 and TRBJ2-1; unclear D gene. V was pared by 5 bases and J by 7 bases, with 9 bases between. Germline lookup yields CDR1 SGHVS and CDR2 FNYEAQ. The CDR3 is 12 amino acids. CDR3 sequence reads: CASSPFSNEQFF. CDR3 coding DNA: TGTGCCAGCAGCCCCTTTTCTAATGAGCAGTTCTTC. Full variable domain (rest looked up from reference TRBV7-6 and TRBJ2-1): GAGVSQSPRYKVTKRGQDVALRCDPISGHVSLYWYRQALGQGPEFLTYFNYEAQQDKSGLPNDRFSAERPEGSISTLTIQRTEQRDSAMYRCASSPFSNEQFFGPGTRLTVL.